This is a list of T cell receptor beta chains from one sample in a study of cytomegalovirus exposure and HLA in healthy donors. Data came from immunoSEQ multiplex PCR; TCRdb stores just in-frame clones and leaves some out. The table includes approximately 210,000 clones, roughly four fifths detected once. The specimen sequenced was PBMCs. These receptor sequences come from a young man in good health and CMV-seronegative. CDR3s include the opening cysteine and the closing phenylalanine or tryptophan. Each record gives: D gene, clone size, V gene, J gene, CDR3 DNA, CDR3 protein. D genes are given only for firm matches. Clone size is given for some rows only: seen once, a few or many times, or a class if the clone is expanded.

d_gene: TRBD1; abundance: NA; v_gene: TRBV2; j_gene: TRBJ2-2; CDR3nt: TGTGCCAGCAAACGGGACAGGGGCACCGGGGAGCTGTTTTTT; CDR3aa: CASKRDRGTGELFF
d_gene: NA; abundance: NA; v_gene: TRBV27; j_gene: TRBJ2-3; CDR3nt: TGTGCCAGCAGTTTCGGTCGGGTTTCAGAAGGGGGGGCAGATACGCAGTATTTT; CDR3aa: CASSFGRVSEGGADTQYF
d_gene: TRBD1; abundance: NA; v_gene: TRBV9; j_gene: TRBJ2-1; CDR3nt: TGTGCCAGCAGCGAGGGACAGAGCTCCTACAATGAGCAGTTCTTC; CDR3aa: CASSEGQSSYNEQFF
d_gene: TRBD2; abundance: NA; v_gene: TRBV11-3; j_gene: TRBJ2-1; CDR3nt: TGTGCCAGCAGCTTAGAGGACCGCGGGGGGCTAGGCAATGAGCAGTTCTTC; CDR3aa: CASSLEDRGGLGNEQFF
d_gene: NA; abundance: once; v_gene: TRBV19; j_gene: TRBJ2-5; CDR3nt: TGTGCCAGTAGTCGCGGGGAGACCCAGTACTTC; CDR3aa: CASSRGETQYF
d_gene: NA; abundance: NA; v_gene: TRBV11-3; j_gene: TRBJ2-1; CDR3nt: TGTGCCAGCAGCTTAGCAGGAGGGGACTACAATGAGCAGTTCTTC; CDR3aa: CASSLAGGDYNEQFF
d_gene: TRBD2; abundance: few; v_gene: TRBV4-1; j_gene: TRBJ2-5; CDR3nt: TGCGCCAGCAGCCAAACGGGACTAGGGGAGACCCAGTACTTC; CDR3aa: CASSQTGLGETQYF
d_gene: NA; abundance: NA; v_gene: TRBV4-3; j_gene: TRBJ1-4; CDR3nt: TGCGCCAGCAGCCTTAGCGGGACAAGGATTAATGAAAAACTGTTTTTT; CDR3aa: CASSLSGTRINEKLFF
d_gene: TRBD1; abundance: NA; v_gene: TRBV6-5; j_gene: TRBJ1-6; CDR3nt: TGTGCCAGCAGTTATAGGCTACAGGGGGGTTCACCCCTCCACTTT; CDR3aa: CASSYRLQGGSPLHF
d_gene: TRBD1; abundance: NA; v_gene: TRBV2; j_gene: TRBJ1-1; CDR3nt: TGTGCCAGCAGTCCGAGGACAGGCTGGAACACTGAAGCTTTCTTT; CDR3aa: CASSPRTGWNTEAFF
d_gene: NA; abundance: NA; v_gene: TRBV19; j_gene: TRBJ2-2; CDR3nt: TGTGCCAGTAGCCCTTTCAGGGTTAGTACCGGGGAGCTGTTTTTT; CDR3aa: CASSPFRVSTGELFF
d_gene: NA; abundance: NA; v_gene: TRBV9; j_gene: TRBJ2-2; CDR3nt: TGCGCCAGCAGTCTTGTTGGAGGGGATGGCACCGGGGAGCTGTTTTTT; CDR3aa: CASSLVGGDGTGELFF
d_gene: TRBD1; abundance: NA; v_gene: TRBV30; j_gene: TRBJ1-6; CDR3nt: TGTGCCTGGGGGACAGGGGAATATTCACCCCTCCACTTT; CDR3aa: CAWGTGEYSPLHF
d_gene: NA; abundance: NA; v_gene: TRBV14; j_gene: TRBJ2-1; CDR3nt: TGTGCCAGCAGCCAGCATCCCGGGTACAATGAGCAGTTCTTC; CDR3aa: CASSQHPGYNEQFF
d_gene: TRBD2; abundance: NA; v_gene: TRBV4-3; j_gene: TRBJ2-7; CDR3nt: TGCGCCAGCAGCCAAGATTTCACTAGCGGGGGGTACGAGCAGTACTTC; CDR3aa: CASSQDFTSGGYEQYF
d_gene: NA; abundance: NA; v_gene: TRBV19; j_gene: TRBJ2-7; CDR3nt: TGTGCCAGTAGTATTGGGGCGGGGGGACAGTCCTACGAGCAGTACTTC; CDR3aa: CASSIGAGGQSYEQYF
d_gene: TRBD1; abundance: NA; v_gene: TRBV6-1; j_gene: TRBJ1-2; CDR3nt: TGTGCCAGCAGGGGGACAGGGACGGCCTATGGCTACACCTTC; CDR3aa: CASRGTGTAYGYTF
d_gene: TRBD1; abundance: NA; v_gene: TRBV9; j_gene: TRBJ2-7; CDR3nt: TGTGCCAGCAGCCCACAGGGGGCGGTTCACTACGAGCAGTACTTC; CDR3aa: CASSPQGAVHYEQYF
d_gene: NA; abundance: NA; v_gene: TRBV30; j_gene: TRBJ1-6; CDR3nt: TGTGCCTGGGGGCGGGCATACCCTTCACCCCTCCACTTT; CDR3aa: CAWGRAYPSPLHF
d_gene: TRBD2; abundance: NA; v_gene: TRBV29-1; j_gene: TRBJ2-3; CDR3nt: TGCAGCGTTCTGAGCGGGGGGGCCTCAGATACGCAGTATTTT; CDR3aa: CSVLSGGASDTQYF
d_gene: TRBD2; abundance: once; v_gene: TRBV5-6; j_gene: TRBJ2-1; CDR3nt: TGTGCCAGCAGCTTGGGACTAGCGGGGGGATCCTACAATGAGCAGTTCTTC; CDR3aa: CASSLGLAGGSYNEQFF